Listed here are 14 T cell receptor beta chains from one sample, sequenced in a study of blood T cell repertoires in COVID-19. Sequenced by immunoSEQ multiplex PCR; TCRdb stores in-frame clones only, minus some. This table holds around 110,000 clones, around 83% found once. Sample: peripheral blood. These TCRs come from a man aged 65-85 years with acute or convalescent COVID-19.

The table lists this clone with a count of one. The rearrangement uses TRBV6-1 and TRBJ1-4; D remains unclear. In germline, CDR1 is MNHNS, CDR2 SASEGT. Trimming shortened V by 2 bases and J by 3 bases, and 13 bases separated the two germline ends. The CDR3 runs 16 residues. CDR3 amino acids: CASSESLGRANEKLFF. As DNA, the CDR3 is TGTGCCAGCAGTGAAAGTTTGGGGAGGGCTAATGAAAAACTGTTTTTT.

The chain couples TRBV9 to TRBJ1-2, with D possibly being TRBD1 (5 bases). The V gene's germline CDR1 is SGDLS and CDR2 YYNGEE. The V and J ends lost 0 bases and 12 bases respectively, with 9 bases between them. The CDR3 loop spans 11 amino acids. In DNA form, the CDR3 reads TGTGCCAGCAGCGTAGGCACAGGCCACACCTTC. Protein: CASSVGTGHTF. Full variable domain (rest looked up from reference TRBV9 and TRBJ1-2): DSGVTQTPKHLITATGQRVTLRCSPRSGDLSVYWYQQSLDQGLQFLIQYYNGEERAKGNILERFSAQQFPDLHSELNLSSLELGDSALYFCASSVGTGHTFGSGTRLTVV.

This chain connects TRBV5-6 to TRBJ2-1, with D perhaps matching TRBD1 (6 bases). The CDR3 spans 14 residues. CDR1 is SGHDT and CDR2 is YYEEEE in the germline V gene. Between the trimmed V and J ends, which lost 6 bases and 3 bases, there was a span of 13 bases. In DNA form, the CDR3 reads TGTGCCAGCAACGCCGGACAGCACTACAATGAGCAGTTCTTC. Its protein is CASNAGQHYNEQFF. Full variable domain (remainder filled in from reference TRBV5-6 and TRBJ2-1): DAGVTQSPTHLIKTRGQQVTLRCSPKSGHDTVSWYQQALGQGPQFIFQYYEEEERQRGNFPDRFSGHQFPNYSSELNVNALLLGDSALYLCASNAGQHYNEQFFGPGTRLTVL.

V usage is TRBV5-6 and J usage is TRBJ1-6; 12 nucleotides agree with TRBD1. Germline CDR1 is SGHDT and CDR2 is YYEEEE. The CDR3 covers 14 residues. V was clipped by 3 bases and J by 13 bases; unmatched bases: 5. The DNA for the CDR3 is TGTGCCAGCAGCTCCGGGACAGGGGGCTCTCCCCTCCACTTT. Protein product: CASSSGTGGSPLHF.

Here the CDR3 DNA reads TGTGCCAGCAGCCTTCCAGCGGGAGGGTCCGGTGAGCAGTTCTTC. Translation: CASSLPAGGSGEQFF. This rearrangement joins TRBV3-1 (or the pseudogene TRBV3-2) to TRBJ2-1; 10 positions match TRBD2. The CDR3 is 15 residues long. V gave up 4 bases and J gave up 9 bases; unmatched junction bases: 9. Germline values: CDR1 LGHDT, CDR2 YNNKEL (reference sequence).

The V and J genes are TRBV29-1 and TRBJ2-7; TRBD2 matches at 11 bases. The trim removed 6 bases at V and 5 bases at J, leaving 3 bases unmatched. The CDR3 runs 12 residues. The germline V gene has CDR1 SQVTM and CDR2 ANQGSEA. Here the CDR3 reads CSVTTSGNEQYF. The CDR3 bases are TGCAGCGTCACGACTAGCGGGAACGAGCAGTACTTC.

The chain links TRBV11-1 to TRBJ2-3; D remains unclear. The V end lost 3 bases, the J end lost 3 bases, and 10 bases lay between the germline ends. Germline V lookup: CDR1 SGHAT, CDR2 FQDESV (reference sequence). This CDR3 is built from 14 residues. In DNA, the CDR3 is TGTGCCAGCAGCTTTGTTACCGGGACAGATACGCAGTATTTT. Translated, it gives CASSFVTGTDTQYF.

The CDR3 loop is CASSLSGGFGNEQFF. In nucleotides, the CDR3 is TGTGCCAGCAGTTTAAGCGGGGGGTTCGGTAATGAGCAGTTCTTC. The V and J genes are TRBV28 and TRBJ2-1; TRBD2 aligns across 9 bases. This CDR3 spans 15 amino acids. V trimming: 2 bases; J trimming: 7 bases; junction bases outside the gene matches: 6. Germline assignment: CDR1 MDHEN and CDR2 SYDVKM.

This clone was detected only a few times. The V gene is TRBV5-1, the J gene TRBJ2-5; 9 positions match TRBD1. Germline V gene data show CDR1 as SGHRS and CDR2 as YFSETQ. This CDR3 region has 16 residues. Trimming cost V 0 bases and J 5 bases; bases outside gene matches: 8. In DNA, the CDR3 is TGCGCCAGCAGCTTGGCTTTTGGACAGGGGCTTGAGACCCAGTACTTC. Translation: CASSLAFGQGLETQYF.

The genes are TRBV9 and TRBJ1-1; TRBD1 matches 7 bases. The germline V gene has CDR1 SGDLS and CDR2 YYNGEE. V dropped 4 bases and J dropped 12; count of bases not matched to a gene: 12. CDR3 length equals 13 residues. This chain's CDR3 is CASSLGGRGATFF. The CDR3 nucleotides read TGTGCCAGCAGCCTCGGTGGCAGGGGGGCAACTTTCTTT.

The chain is built from TRBV27 and TRBJ1-5, with 7 bases aligning to TRBD1. CDR1 MNHEY and CDR2 SMNVEV come from the germline V gene (reference sequence). The junction had 13 bases not matched to a gene; V was cut back by 6 bases and J by 2 bases. CDR3 length equals 17 residues. The CDR3 region is CASRKKTGLDGNQPQHF. The CDR3 coding sequence is TGTGCCAGCAGGAAGAAGACAGGGCTCGACGGCAATCAGCCCCAGCATTTT.

The V gene is TRBV7-2, the J gene TRBJ2-7; 8 positions agree with TRBD1. After removal of 2 bases from V and 4 bases from J, the junction contained 7 bases not matched to a gene. This CDR3 contains 15 residues. Germline V gene sequence: CDR1 SGHTA, CDR2 FQGNSA. As DNA, the CDR3 is TGTGCCAGCAGCTTAATCGGACAGGGAAAGTACGAGCAGTACTTC. Encoded protein: CASSLIGQGKYEQYF.

The rearrangement links TRBV30 to TRBJ1-6; 7 nucleotides align to TRBD1. CDR3 size: 13 residues. CDR1 is GTSNPN, CDR2 SVGIG, per germline (reference sequence). Trimming cost V 0 bases and J 7 bases; bases outside gene matches: 0. In nucleotides, the CDR3 is TGTGCCTGGAGTGTAGGGGGCAATTCACCCCTCCACTTT. It codes for CAWSVGGNSPLHF.

This clone has only a few counts. The chain has TRBV19 and TRBJ2-1; tentatively, D is TRBD2 (7 bases). This CDR3 comprises 16 residues. With 2 bases removed from V and 7 bases from J, the gap between germline ends came to 18 bases. Germline V gene data show CDR1 as LNHDA and CDR2 as SQIVND (reference sequence). The CDR3, as DNA: TGTGCCAGTAGTATAATATCGGGGGGCCGGGGGAATGAGCAGTTCTTC. It translates to CASSIISGGRGNEQFF.